Listed below are T cell receptor beta chains from one sample, sequenced in a study of cytomegalovirus exposure and HLA in healthy donors. Clones were sequenced by immunoSEQ multiplex PCR, and TCRdb holds only the in-frame ones, with some missing. The table includes about 78,000 clones, over 55% detected once. The sample consisted of PBMCs. The origin of the receptors is a man aged 25 to 40 in good health and CMV-seropositive. The CDR3 runs from the conserved cysteine through the conserved F or W. The D gene is left open where the match is weak. Not all rows give a size; the values are once, few, many and, for expanded clones, a class.

TRBJ2-2 - TRBV11-3 few TGTGCCAGCAGCGCGGGGCGGATCAACACCGGGGAGCTGTTTTTT CASSAGRINTGELFF
TRBJ2-3 TRBD2 TRBV4-2 - TGTGCCAGCAGCCAAGGTGACCGGACTAGCGGGACAGATACGCAGTATTTT CASSQGDRTSGTDTQYF
TRBJ2-1 TRBD2 TRBV4-1 - TGCGCCAGCAGCCAAGTCACTAGCGGATACAATGAGCAGTTCTTC CASSQVTSGYNEQFF
TRBJ1-5 - TRBV5-1 few TGCGCCAGCAGCTTGCACGGGGGTGAAAATCAGCCCCAGCATTTT CASSLHGGENQPQHF
TRBJ2-3 TRBD1 TRBV6-6 - TGTGCCAGCAGCGCACAGGGGTTTGGCACAGATACGCAGTATTTT CASSAQGFGTDTQYF
TRBJ1-5 TRBD1 TRBV28 few TGTGCCAGCAGTTTGGGCGGGACAGGGGTTAAGCCCCAGCATTTT CASSLGGTGVKPQHF
TRBJ2-7 TRBD2 TRBV5-4 - TGTGCCAGCAGCTTGGTGGCTAGCGGGCTCTACGAGCAGTACTTC CASSLVASGLYEQYF
TRBJ1-6 - TRBV12-5 - TGTGCTAGTGGTTTGGTAGTCAGCTCCTATAATTCACCCCTCCACTTT CASGLVVSSYNSPLHF
TRBJ1-3 TRBD1 TRBV5-8 - TGTGCCAGCAGTTTGGACAGGGTGACCATATATTTT CASSLDRVTIYF
TRBJ1-5 - TRBV2 - TGTGCCAGCAGTTCGGGTGGCAATCAGCCCCAGCATTTT CASSSGGNQPQHF
TRBJ2-5 TRBD2 TRBV5-1 - TGCGCCAGCAGCTTGGGAGCTAGCGGGGTTCGAGAGACCCAGTACTTC CASSLGASGVRETQYF
TRBJ2-5 TRBD1 TRBV2 - TGTGCCAAAGGGGGCCCCCAGAGAGAGACCCAGTACTTC CAKGGPQRETQYF
TRBJ1-1 - TRBV7-2 - TGTGCCAGCAGCTTACCTGGGGGGAGAACTGAAGCTTTCTTT CASSLPGGRTEAFF
TRBJ1-2 - TRBV7-2 - TGTGCCAGCAGTTCGACACGCGGGCCCTATGGCTACACCTTC CASSSTRGPYGYTF
TRBJ2-3 - TRBV28 few TGTGCCAGCCAGGGGAGCACAGATACGCAGTATTTT CASQGSTDTQYF
TRBJ1-1 TRBD1 TRBV10-1 once TGCGCCAGCAGGCAACAGGGGGATGAGAACACTGAAGCTTTCTTT CASRQQGDENTEAFF
TRBJ1-3 - TRBV10-1 - TGCGCCAGCAGTGAGCCGCGGGGGGTCCACTCTGGAAACACCATATATTTT CASSEPRGVHSGNTIYF